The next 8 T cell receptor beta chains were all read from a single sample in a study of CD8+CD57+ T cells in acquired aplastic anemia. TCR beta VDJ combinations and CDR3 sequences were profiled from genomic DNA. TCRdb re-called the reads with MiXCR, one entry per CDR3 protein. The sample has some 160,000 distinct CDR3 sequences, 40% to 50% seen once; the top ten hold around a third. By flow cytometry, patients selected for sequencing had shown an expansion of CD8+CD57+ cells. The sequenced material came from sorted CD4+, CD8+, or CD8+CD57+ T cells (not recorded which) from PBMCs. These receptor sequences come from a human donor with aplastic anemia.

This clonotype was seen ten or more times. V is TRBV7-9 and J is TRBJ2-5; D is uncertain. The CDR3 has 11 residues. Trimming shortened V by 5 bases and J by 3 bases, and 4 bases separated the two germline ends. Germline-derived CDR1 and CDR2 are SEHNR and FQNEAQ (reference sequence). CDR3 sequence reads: CASSGEETQYF. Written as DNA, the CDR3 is TGTGCCAGCAGCGGTGAAGAGACCCAGTACTTC.

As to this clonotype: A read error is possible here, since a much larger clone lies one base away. The CDR3 spells CASSPSEGSEAFF. CDR3 in DNA: TGTGCCAGCAGCCCTTCGGAAGGCTCTGAAGCTTTCTTT. The chain links TRBV5-4 to TRBJ1-1; D is unresolved. The CDR3 has 13 residues. Germline V gene lookup returns CDR1 SGHNT and CDR2 YYREEE (reference sequence). With 4 bases removed from V and 6 bases from J, the gap between germline ends came to 13 bases. The variable domain in full, with the rest retrieved from reference TRBV5-4 and TRBJ1-1, is ETGVTQSPTHLIKTRGQQVTLRCSSQSGHNTVSWYQQALGQGPQFIFQYYREEENGRGNFPPRFSGLQFPNYSSELNVNALELDDSALYLCASSPSEGSEAFFGQGTRLTVV.

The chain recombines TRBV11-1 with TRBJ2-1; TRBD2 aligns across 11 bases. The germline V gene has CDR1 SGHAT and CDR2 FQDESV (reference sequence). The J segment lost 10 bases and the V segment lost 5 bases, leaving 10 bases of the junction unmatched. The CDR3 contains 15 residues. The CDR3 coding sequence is TGTGCCAGCAGCGAGCCGGGACTAGCGGCCCCCGAGCAGTTCTTC. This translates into CASSEPGLAAPEQFF.

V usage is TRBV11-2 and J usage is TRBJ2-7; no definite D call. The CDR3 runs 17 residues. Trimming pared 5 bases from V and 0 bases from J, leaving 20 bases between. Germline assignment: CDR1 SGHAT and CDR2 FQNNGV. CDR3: CASSTPRTGPSSYEQYF. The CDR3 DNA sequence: TGTGCCAGCAGCACCCCACGGACGGGCCCTAGCTCCTACGAGCAGTACTTC.

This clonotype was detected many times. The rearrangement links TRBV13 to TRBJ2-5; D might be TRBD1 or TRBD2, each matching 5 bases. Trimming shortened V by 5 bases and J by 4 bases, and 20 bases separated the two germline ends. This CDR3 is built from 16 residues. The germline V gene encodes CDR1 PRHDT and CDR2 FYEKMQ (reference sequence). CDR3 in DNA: TGTGCCAGCAGCGGCCATGTCACTAGGGGTGGAGAGACCCAGTACTTC. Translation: CASSGHVTRGGETQYF.

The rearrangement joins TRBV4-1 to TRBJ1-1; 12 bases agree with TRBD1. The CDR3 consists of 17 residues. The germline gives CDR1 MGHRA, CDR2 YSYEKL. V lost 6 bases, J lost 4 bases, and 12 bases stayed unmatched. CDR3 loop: CASSHSRDRGLGTEAFF. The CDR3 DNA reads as TGCGCCAGCAGTCACTCCCGGGACAGGGGGCTTGGCACTGAAGCTTTCTTT.

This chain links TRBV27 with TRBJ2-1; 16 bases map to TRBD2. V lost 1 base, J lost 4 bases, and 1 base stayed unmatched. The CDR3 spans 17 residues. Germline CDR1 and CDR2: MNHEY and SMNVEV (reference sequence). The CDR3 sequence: CASSLLGLAGGYNEQFF. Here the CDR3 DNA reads TGTGCCAGCAGTTTATTGGGACTAGCGGGAGGGTACAATGAGCAGTTCTTC.

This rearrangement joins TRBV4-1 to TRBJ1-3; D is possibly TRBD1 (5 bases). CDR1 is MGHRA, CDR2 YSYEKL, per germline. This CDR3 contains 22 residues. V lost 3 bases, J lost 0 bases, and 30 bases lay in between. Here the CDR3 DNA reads TGCGCCAGCAGCCATCCTAAATTGGAGGGGCCCGACGGTCCCATCTCTGGAAACACCATATATTTT. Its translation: CASSHPKLEGPDGPISGNTIYF.